This TCR beta chain was profiled in a study of blood T cells in healthy people across ages. Across the study: Template-switching capture recovered about one barcoded beta molecule per two T cells.

The authors ran a second PCR of 7 to 11 cycles using a sample-barcoded 5' primer and a J-beta primer mix. TCRdb reanalysed the 5' RACE reads using MiXCR and keeps one entry per CDR3 protein. This table has about 670,000 distinct CDR3 sequences, approximately 40% appearing once. This clonotype showed up just a few times. The CDR3 loop spans 15 amino acids. Germline CDR1 SGHTA, CDR2 FQGNSA. The V segment lost 6 bases and the J segment 1 base; nucleotides outside the gene matches: 5. The sample taken for sequencing was blood. V gene TRBV7-2 combines with J gene TRBJ2-3, with 9 bases aligning to TRBD1. The source of this sequence is an elderly man in good health. The CDR3 nucleotides are TGTGCCAGCAGGTTACAGGGGGCAGGCACAGATACGCAGTATTTT. This translates into CASRLQGAGTDTQYF.